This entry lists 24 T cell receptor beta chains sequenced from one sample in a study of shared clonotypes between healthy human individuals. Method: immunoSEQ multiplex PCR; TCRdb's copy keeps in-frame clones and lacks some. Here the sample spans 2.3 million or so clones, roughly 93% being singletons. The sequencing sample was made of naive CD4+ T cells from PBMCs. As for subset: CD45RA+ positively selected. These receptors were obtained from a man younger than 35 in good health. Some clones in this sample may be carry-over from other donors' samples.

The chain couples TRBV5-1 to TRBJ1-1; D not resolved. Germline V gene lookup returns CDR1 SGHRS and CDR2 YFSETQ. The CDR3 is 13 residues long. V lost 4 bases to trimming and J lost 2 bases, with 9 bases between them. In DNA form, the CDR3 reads TGCGCCAGCAGCCCCCCGGTAAACACTGAAGCTTTCTTT. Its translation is CASSPPVNTEAFF.

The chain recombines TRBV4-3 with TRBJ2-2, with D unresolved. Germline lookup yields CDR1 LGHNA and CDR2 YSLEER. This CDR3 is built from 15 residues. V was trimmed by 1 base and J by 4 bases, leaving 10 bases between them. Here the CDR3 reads CASSQVESFTGELFF. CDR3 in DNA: TGCGCCAGCAGCCAAGTGGAGTCCTTCACCGGGGAGCTGTTTTTT.

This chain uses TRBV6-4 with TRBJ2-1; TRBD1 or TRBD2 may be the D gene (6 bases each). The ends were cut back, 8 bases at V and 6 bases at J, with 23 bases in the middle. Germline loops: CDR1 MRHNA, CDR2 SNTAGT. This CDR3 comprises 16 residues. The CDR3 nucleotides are TGTGCCAGCTCCCGGGGACCGGGGGCCGGAACCAATGAGCAGTTCTTC. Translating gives CASSRGPGAGTNEQFF.

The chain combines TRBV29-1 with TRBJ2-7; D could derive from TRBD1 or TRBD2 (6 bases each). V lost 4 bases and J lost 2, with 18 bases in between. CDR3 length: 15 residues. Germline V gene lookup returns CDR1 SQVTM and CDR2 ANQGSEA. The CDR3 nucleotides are TGCAGCGTTGTAAGCGGGCAACAGGGCCCCTACGAGCAGTACTTC. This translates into CSVVSGQQGPYEQYF.

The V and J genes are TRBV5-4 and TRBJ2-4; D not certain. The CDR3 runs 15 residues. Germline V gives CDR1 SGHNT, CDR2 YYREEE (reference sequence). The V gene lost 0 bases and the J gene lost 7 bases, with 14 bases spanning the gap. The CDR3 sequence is CASSLEPWGSNIQYF. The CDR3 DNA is TGTGCCAGCAGCTTGGAGCCCTGGGGATCTAACATTCAGTACTTC. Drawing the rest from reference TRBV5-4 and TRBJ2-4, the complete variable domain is ETGVTQSPTHLIKTRGQQVTLRCSSQSGHNTVSWYQQALGQGPQFIFQYYREEENGRGNFPPRFSGLQFPNYSSELNVNALELDDSALYLCASSLEPWGSNIQYFGAGTRLSVL.

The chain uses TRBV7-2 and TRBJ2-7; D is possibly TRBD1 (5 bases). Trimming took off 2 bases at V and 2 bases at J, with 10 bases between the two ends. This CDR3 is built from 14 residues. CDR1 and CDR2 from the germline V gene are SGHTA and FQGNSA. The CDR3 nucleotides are TGTGCCAGCAGCTTATCAGGGCACCCCTACGAGCAGTACTTC. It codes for CASSLSGHPYEQYF.

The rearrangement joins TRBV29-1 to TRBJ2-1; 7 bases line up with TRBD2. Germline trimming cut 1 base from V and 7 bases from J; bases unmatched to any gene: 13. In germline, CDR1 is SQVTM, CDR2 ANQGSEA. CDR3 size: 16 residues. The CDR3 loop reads CSVEALKGGADNEQFF. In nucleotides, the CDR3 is TGCAGCGTTGAAGCCCTAAAGGGAGGGGCGGATAATGAGCAGTTCTTC.

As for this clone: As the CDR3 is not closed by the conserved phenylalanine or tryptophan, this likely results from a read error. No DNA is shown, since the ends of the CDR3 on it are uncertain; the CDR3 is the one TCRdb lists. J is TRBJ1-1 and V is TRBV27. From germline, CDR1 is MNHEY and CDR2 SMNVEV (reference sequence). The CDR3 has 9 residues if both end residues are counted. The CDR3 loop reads CASNSPGRG.

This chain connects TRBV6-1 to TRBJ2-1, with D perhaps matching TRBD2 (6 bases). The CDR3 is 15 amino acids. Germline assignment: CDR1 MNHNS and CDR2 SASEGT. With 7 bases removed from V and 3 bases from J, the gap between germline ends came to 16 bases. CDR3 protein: CASTAGPQYYNEQFF. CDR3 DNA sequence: TGTGCCAGCACCGCGGGACCACAATACTACAATGAGCAGTTCTTC.

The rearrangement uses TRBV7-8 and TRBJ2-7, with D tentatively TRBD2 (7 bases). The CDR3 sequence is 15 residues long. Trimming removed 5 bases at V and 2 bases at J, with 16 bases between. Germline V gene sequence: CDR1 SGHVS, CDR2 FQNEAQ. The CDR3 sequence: CASSQTGGRTYEQYF. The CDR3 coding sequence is TGTGCCAGCAGCCAAACCGGGGGGCGGACCTACGAGCAGTACTTC.

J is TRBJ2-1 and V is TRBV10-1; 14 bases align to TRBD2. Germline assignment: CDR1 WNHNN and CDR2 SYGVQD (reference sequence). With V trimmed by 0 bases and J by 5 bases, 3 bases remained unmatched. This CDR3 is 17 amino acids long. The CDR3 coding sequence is TGCGCCAGCAGTGAGTCACGACTAGCGGGAGGGCACAATGAGCAGTTCTTC. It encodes CASSESRLAGGHNEQFF.

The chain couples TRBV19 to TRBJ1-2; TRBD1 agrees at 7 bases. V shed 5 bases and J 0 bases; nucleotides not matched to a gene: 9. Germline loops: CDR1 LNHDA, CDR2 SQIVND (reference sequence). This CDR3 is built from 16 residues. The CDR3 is CASSRQGLSSNYGYTF. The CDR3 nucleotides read TGTGCCAGTAGTCGACAGGGTTTAAGCTCTAACTATGGCTACACCTTC.

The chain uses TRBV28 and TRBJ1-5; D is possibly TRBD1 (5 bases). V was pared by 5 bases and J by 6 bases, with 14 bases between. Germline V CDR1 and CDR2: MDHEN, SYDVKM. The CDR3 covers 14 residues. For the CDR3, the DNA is TGTGCCAGCAGTGGGGGAATAATTACTCAGCCCCAGCATTTT. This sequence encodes CASSGGIITQPQHF. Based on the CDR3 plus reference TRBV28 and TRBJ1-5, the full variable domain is DVKVTQSSRYLVKRTGEKVFLECVQDMDHENMFWYRQDPGLGLRLIYFSYDVKMKEKGDIPEGYSVSREKKERFSLILESASTNQTSMYLCASSGGIITQPQHFGDGTRLSIL.

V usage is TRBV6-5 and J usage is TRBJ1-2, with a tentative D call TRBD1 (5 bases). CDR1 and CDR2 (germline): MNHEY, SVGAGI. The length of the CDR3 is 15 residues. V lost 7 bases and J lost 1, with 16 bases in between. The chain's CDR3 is CASTSRGRDNYGYTF. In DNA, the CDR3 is TGTGCCAGCACCTCCCGGGGCAGGGATAACTATGGCTACACCTTC.

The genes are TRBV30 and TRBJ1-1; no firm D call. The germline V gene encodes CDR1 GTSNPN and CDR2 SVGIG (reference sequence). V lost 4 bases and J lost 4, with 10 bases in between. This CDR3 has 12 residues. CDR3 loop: CAWIPGFTEAFF. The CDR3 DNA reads TGTGCCTGGATCCCGGGGTTCACTGAAGCTTTCTTT.

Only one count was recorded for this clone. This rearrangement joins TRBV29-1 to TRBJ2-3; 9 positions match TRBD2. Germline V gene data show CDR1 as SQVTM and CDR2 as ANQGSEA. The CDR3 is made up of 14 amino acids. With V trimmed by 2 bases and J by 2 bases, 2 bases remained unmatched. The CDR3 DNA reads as TGCAGCGTTGAAAAGCGGGAGGTCACAGATACGCAGTATTTT. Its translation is CSVEKREVTDTQYF.

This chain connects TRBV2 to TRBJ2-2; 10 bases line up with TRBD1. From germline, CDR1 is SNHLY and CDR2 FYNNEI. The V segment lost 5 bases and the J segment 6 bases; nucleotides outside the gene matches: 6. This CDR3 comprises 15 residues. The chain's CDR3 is CASSLYGTGAGELFF. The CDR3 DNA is TGTGCCAGCAGTCTCTACGGGACAGGGGCCGGGGAGCTGTTTTTT.

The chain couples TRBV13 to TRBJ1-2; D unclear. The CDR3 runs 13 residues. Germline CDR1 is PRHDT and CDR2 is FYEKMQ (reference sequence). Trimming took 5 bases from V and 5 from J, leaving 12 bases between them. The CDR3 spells CASSLKTSYGYTF. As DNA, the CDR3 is TGTGCCAGCAGCCTAAAAACGAGTTATGGCTACACCTTC.

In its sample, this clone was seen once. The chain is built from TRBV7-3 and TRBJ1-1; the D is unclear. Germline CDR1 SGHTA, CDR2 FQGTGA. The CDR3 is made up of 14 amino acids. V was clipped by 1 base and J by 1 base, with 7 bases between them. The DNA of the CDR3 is TGTGCCAGCAGCTTAATGGCCGCGAACACTGAAGCTTTCTTT. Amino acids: CASSLMAANTEAFF. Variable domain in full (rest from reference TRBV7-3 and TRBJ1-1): GAGVSQTPSNKVTEKGKYVELRCDPISGHTALYWYRQSLGQGPEFLIYFQGTGAADDSGLPNDRFFAVRPEGSVSTLKIQRTERGDSAVYLCASSLMAANTEAFFGQGTRLTVV.

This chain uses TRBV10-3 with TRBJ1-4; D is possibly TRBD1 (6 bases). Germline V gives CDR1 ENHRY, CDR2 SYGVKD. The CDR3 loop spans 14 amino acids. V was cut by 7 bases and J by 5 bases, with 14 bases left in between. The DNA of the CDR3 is TGTGCCATCAACAGGGAGGGACCAAATGAAAAACTGTTTTTT. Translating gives CAINREGPNEKLFF.

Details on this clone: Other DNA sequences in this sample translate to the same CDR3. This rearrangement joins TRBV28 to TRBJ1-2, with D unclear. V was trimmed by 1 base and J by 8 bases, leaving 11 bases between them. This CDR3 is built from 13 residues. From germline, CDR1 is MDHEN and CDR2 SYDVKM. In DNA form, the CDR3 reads TGTGCCAGCAGTTTATTGACGGGATGGGGCTACACCTTC. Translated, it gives CASSLLTGWGYTF.

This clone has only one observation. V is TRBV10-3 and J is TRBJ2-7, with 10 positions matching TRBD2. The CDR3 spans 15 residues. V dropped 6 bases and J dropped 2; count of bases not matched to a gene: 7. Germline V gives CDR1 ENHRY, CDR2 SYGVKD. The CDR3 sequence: CAISAGLAEAYEQYF. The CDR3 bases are TGTGCCATCAGCGCTGGACTAGCGGAAGCCTACGAGCAGTACTTC.

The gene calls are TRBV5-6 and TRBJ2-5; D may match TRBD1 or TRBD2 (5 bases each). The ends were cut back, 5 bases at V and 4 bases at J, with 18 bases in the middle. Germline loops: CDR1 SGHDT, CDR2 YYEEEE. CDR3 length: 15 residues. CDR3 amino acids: CASRRKGPYRETQYF. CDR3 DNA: TGTGCCAGCAGGCGAAAGGGACCGTATAGAGAGACCCAGTACTTC.

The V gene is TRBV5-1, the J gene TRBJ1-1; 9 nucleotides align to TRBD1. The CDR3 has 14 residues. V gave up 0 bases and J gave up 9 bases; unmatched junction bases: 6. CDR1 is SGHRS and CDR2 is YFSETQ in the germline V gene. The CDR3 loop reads CASSLADRGSKAFF. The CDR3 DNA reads TGCGCCAGCAGCTTGGCGGACAGGGGATCCAAAGCTTTCTTT.